The TCR beta chain under discussion was sequenced for a study of CD8+ T cells in alopecia areata. Study background: People stayed on tofacitinib for 6 to 18 months, then stopped the drug for 6 months. Study results and limitations: Clonality was higher in lesional than normal scalp, especially in alopecia totalis/universalis.

Trimming stripped 5 bases from V and 2 bases from J, with 12 bases between. The CDR3 runs to 14 residues. CDR1 and CDR2 from the germline V gene are SGHNT and YYREEE (reference sequence). Sequencing templates came from extracted RNA that was reverse transcribed into cDNA. TCRdb keeps only in-frame clones here, not all; method: immunoSEQ multiplex PCR. Of about 97,000 clones listed, roughly two fifths are singletons. This clone occurred a few times. Its specificity is unknown. V usage is TRBV5-4 and J usage is TRBJ2-3; D unresolved. The sequence came from a human donor with alopecia areata. Material: CD4+ T cells sorted from blood. The CDR3 region has the DNA TGTGCCAGCAGTGGGCCCCGAACCACAGATACGCAGTATTTT. Translating it yields CASSGPRTTDTQYF.